This entry lists 14 T cell receptor beta chains sequenced from one sample in a study of blood T cells in healthy people across ages (dated by TCRdb to between 2015 and 2016). Library construction relied on 5' RACE. The sequencer listed for this sample is Illumina HiSeq 2500. A second PCR of 7 to 11 cycles was performed with a sample-barcoded 5' primer and a J-beta primer mix. Through fastp at Q25 and MiXCR, TCRdb rebuilt clones from the public reads, retaining in-frame beta chains. Every entry covers one CDR3 protein and lists the most common genes and DNA from its rows. The sample profile shows 850,000 to 1,000,000 distinct CDR3 sequences; around 48% of them were found once. The ten largest clones capture around an eighth of the sample. Material: blood. The receptor source for this set is a man between 25 and 39 years old in good health.

This chain's CDR3 is CASSRGPGGAGEKLFF. The DNA of the CDR3 is TGCGCCAGCAGCCGAGGCCCCGGCGGCGCCGGGGAAAAACTGTTTTTT. The chain recombines TRBV5-1 with TRBJ1-4; no firm D call. Trimming stripped 4 bases from V and 8 bases from J, with 21 bases between. The CDR3 length is 16 residues. Per germline, CDR1 SGHRS and CDR2 YFSETQ.

The CDR3 loop reads CASSEGLAGYQETQYF. The CDR3 DNA reads as TGTGCCAGCAGCGAGGGACTAGCGGGGTACCAAGAGACCCAGTACTTC. The chain links TRBV9 to TRBJ2-5; 13 nucleotides align to TRBD2. The germline CDR1 and CDR2 sequences are SGDLS and YYNGEE. CDR3 length: 16 amino acids. V lost 3 bases, J lost 0 bases, and 2 bases stayed unmatched.

In its sample, this clonotype was seen a few times. In DNA, the CDR3 is TGTGCCAGCCGATCTCCGGGGAACCAAAACATTCAGTACTTC. Translated, it gives CASRSPGNQNIQYF. The chain combines TRBV6-2 or TRBV6-3 with TRBJ2-4; TRBD2 might be the D (5 bases). Trimming left V 8 bases short and J 5 bases short, with 16 bases between. The CDR3 length is 14 residues. The V gene's germline CDR1 is MNHEY and CDR2 SVGEGT.

This clonotype was seen once. This CDR3 reads CASSPWTGGLYELFF. The DNA for the CDR3 is TGTGCCAGCAGTCCCTGGACAGGGGGGTTATACGAACTGTTTTTT. The gene calls are TRBV6-1 and TRBJ1-4; 10 bases are a match to TRBD1. The germline V gene encodes CDR1 MNHNS and CDR2 SASEGT. The V gene end was trimmed by 5 bases and the J gene end by 12 bases; junction bases not matched to a gene: 12. This CDR3 region has 15 residues.

This chain connects TRBV19 to TRBJ2-3; 7 bases agree with TRBD2. Per the germline V gene, CDR1 is LNHDA and CDR2 is SQIVND (reference sequence). This CDR3 is 15 amino acids long. V dropped 5 bases and J dropped 3; count of bases not matched to a gene: 8. The CDR3 protein is CASSWGAGTTDTQYF. The CDR3, as DNA: TGTGCCAGTAGTTGGGGAGCGGGGACGACAGATACGCAGTATTTT.

This clonotype appeared a single time. The J gene is TRBJ2-1, the V gene TRBV24-1; TRBD2 matches at 12 bases. This CDR3 contains 17 residues. J gave up 7 bases and V 3 bases, and 9 bases lay outside the gene matches. CDR1 is KGHDR and CDR2 is SFDVKD in the germline V gene. As DNA, the CDR3 is TGTGCCACCAGTGATGCCCCGCTAGCGGGGGGGCCAAATGAGCAGTTCTTC. Amino acid sequence: CATSDAPLAGGPNEQFF.

This clonotype was found a few times. This chain links TRBV6-2 or TRBV6-3 with TRBJ2-1, with unresolved D. The CDR3 has 15 amino acids. The germline CDR1 and CDR2 sequences are MNHEY and SVGEGT. Deletions cut 6 bases from V and 0 bases from J, with 12 bases between. CDR3 coding DNA: TGTGCCAGCAGCCAGACTCATATCTCCTACAATGAGCAGTTCTTC. It specifies CASSQTHISYNEQFF.

The table lists this clonotype with a few counts. This sequence joins TRBV15 and TRBJ1-2, with D tentatively TRBD1 (6 bases). The CDR3 has 15 residues. CDR1 LNHNV and CDR2 YYDKDF come from the germline V gene (reference sequence). The V gene lost 3 bases and the J gene lost 8 bases, with 19 bases spanning the gap. This chain's CDR3 is CATSREPGHSRGYTF. The CDR3 nucleotides are TGTGCCACCAGCAGGGAGCCGGGACATAGTAGGGGCTACACCTTC.

There are a few counts of this clonotype. This CDR3 reads CASSSAGGTNEQFF. CDR3 DNA: TGTGCCAGCAGTTCAGCGGGGGGAACCAATGAGCAGTTCTTC. The rearrangement uses TRBV6-4 and TRBJ2-1; 9 nucleotides align to TRBD2. This CDR3 spans 14 amino acids. V gave up 5 bases and J gave up 6 bases; unmatched junction bases: 5. CDR1 and CDR2 (germline): MRHNA, SNTAGT.

This rearrangement joins TRBV20-1 to TRBJ1-1; D remains unclear. Germline V gives CDR1 DFQATT, CDR2 SNEGSKA (reference sequence). Trimming cost V 4 bases and J 1 base, with 10 bases left between them. This CDR3 spans 13 amino acids. CDR3 DNA sequence: TGCAGTGCTAAGGGTCGGGGGAACACTGAAGCTTTCTTT. It translates to CSAKGRGNTEAFF.

This clonotype has at least ten counts. The chain combines TRBV4-2 with TRBJ2-1, with TRBD2 matching over 9 bases. The V gene's germline CDR1 is LGHNA and CDR2 YNFKEQ. CDR3 length: 16 amino acids. V was clipped by 2 bases and J by 7 bases; unmatched bases: 9. CDR3 nucleotide sequence: TGTGCCAGCAGCCAACCCGGGACTAGCCAGGAAAATGAGCAGTTCTTC. Protein: CASSQPGTSQENEQFF.

V and J are TRBV24-1 and TRBJ2-3; D is ambiguous. V was trimmed by 2 bases and J by 4 bases, leaving 12 bases between them. There are 15 residues in the CDR3. Germline CDR1 is KGHDR and CDR2 is SFDVKD. CDR3 nucleotide sequence: TGTGCCACCAGTGATTACGGCCTAGGCTCAGATACGCAGTATTTT. Amino acids: CATSDYGLGSDTQYF.

J is TRBJ2-7 and V is TRBV30; possibly TRBD2 for D (5 bases). V was shortened by 4 bases and J by 7 bases, with 14 bases between the two germline ends. CDR1 GTSNPN and CDR2 SVGIG come from the germline V gene (reference sequence). This CDR3 is 12 amino acids long. Here the CDR3 DNA reads TGTGCCTGGAACGGTCAGTCGGGGGAGCAGTACTTC. Amino acids: CAWNGQSGEQYF.

The chain combines TRBV6-5 with TRBJ2-7; 12 bases fit TRBD2. This CDR3 is built from 16 residues. The ends lost 6 bases at V and 1 base at J; junction bases unmatched: 7. The germline V gene encodes CDR1 MNHEY and CDR2 SVGAGI. The CDR3 DNA reads as TGTGCCAGCAGCCCCGCTCTAGCGGGGGGGTCCTACGAGCAGTACTTC. It specifies CASSPALAGGSYEQYF.